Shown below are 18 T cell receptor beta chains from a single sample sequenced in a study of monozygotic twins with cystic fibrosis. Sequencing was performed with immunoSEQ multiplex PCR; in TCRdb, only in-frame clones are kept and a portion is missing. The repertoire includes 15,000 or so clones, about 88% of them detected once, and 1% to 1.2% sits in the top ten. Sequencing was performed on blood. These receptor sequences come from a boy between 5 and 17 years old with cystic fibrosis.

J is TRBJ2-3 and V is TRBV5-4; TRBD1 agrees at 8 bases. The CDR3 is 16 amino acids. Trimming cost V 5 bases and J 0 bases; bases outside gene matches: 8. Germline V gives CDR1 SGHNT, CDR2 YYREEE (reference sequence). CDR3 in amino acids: CASSSDRGRSTDTQYF. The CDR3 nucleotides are TGTGCCAGCAGTTCCGACAGGGGAAGGAGCACAGATACGCAGTATTTT.

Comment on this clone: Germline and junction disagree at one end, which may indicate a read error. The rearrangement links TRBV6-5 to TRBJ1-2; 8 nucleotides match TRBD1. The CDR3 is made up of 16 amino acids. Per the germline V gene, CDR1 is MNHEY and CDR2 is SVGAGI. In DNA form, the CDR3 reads TGTGCCAGCAGTTCCCCAAGGACAGGGAGGCGCTATGGCCACACCTTC. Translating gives CASSSPRTGRRYGHTF.

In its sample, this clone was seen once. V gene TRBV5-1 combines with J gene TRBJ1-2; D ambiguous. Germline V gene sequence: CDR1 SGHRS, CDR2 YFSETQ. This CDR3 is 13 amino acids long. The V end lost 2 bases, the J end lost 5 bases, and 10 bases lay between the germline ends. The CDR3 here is CASSLRNPYGYTF. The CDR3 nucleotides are TGCGCCAGCAGCTTAAGGAATCCGTATGGCTACACCTTC.

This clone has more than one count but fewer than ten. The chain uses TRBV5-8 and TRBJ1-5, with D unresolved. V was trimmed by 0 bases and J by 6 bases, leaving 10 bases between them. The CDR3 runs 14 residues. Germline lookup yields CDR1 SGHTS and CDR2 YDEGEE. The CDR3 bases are TGTGCCAGCAGCTTGGGGCTGTCGGGTCAGCCCCAGCATTTT. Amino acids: CASSLGLSGQPQHF.

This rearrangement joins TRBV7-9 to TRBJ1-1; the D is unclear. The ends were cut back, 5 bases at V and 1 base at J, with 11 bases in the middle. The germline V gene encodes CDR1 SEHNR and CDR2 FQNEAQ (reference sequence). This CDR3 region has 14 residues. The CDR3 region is CASSREIRNTEAFF. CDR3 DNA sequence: TGTGCCAGCAGCAGGGAAATCCGGAACACTGAAGCTTTCTTT.

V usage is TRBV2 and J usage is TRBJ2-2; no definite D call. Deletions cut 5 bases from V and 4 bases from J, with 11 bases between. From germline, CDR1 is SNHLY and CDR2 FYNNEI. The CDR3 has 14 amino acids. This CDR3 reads CASSYGVSTGELFF. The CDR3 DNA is TGTGCCAGCAGTTATGGAGTAAGCACCGGGGAGCTGTTTTTT. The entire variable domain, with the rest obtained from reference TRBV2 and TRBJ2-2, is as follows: EPEVTQTPSHQVTQMGQEVILRCVPISNHLYFYWYRQILGQKVEFLVSFYNNEISEKSEIFDDQFSVERPDGSNFTLKIRSTKLEDSAMYFCASSYGVSTGELFFGEGSRLTVL.

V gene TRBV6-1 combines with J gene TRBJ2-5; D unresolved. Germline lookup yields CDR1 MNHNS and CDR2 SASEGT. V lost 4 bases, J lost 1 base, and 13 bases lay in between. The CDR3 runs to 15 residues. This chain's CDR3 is CASSVQMALQETQYF. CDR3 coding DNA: TGTGCCAGCAGTGTGCAGATGGCCCTCCAAGAGACCCAGTACTTC.

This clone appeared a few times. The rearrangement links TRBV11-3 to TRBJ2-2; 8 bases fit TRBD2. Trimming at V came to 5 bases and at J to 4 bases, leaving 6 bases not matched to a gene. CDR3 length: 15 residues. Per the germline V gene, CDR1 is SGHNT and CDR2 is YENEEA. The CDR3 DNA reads TGTGCCAGCAGCCCCGGGGGGGCCACCACCGGGGAGCTGTTTTTT. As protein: CASSPGGATTGELFF.

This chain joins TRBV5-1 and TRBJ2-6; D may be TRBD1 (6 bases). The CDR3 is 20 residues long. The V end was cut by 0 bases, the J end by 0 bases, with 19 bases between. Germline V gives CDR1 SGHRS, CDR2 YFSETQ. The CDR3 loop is CASSLESLGTRSSGANVLTF. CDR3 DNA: TGCGCCAGCAGCTTGGAAAGTCTCGGGACACGGAGCTCTGGGGCCAACGTCCTGACTTTC.

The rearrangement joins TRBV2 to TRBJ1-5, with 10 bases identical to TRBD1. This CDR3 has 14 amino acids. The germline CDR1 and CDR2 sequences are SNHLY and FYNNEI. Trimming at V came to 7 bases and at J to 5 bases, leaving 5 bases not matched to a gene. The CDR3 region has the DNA TGTGCCAGCACTGGGACAGGGGAAGATCAGCCCCAGCATTTT. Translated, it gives CASTGTGEDQPQHF.

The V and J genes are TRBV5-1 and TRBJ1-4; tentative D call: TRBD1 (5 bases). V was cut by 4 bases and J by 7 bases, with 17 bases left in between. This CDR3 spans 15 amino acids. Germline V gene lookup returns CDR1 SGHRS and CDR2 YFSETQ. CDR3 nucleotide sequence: TGCGCCAGCAGCCACGGCCGGGGGAGCGGTGAAAAACTGTTTTTT. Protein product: CASSHGRGSGEKLFF.

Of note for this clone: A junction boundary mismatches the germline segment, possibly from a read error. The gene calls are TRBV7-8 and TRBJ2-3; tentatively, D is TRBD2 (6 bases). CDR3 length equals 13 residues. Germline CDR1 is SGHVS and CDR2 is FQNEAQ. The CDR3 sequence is CASSLVLGSGTRF. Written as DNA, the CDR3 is TGTGCCAGCAGCTTAGTTTTGGGTAGCGGAACGCGTTTT.

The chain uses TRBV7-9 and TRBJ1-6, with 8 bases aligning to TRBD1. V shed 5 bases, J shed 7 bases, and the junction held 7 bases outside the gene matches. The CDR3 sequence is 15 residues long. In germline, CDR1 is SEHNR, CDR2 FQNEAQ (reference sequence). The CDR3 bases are TGTGCCAGCAGCCCATGGACAGGGTTGAATTCACCCCTCCACTTT. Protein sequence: CASSPWTGLNSPLHF.

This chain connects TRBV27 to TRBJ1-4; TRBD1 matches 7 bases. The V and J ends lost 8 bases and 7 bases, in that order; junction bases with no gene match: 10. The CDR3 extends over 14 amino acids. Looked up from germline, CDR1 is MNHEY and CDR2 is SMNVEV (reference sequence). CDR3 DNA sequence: TGTGCCAGCGGGGCCGGGACAGAAACTGAAAAACTGTTTTTT. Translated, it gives CASGAGTETEKLFF.

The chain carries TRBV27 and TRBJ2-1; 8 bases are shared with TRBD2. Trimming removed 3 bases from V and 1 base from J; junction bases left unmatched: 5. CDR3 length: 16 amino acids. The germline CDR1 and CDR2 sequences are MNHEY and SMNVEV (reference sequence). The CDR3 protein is CASSFRGGISYNEQFF. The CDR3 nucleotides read TGTGCCAGCAGTTTCCGGGGGGGCATATCCTACAATGAGCAGTTCTTC.

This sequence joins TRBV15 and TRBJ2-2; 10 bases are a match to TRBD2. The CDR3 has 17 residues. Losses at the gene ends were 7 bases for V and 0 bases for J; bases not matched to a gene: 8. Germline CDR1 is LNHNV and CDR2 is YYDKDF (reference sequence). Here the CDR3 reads CATKVSSGGPNTGELFF. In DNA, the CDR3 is TGTGCCACCAAGGTGTCTAGCGGGGGCCCGAACACCGGGGAGCTGTTTTTT.

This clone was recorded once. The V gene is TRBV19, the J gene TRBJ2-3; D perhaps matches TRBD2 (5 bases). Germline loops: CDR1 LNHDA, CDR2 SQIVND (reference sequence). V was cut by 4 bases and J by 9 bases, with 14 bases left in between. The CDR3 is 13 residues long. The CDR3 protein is CASSTDAPGTQYF. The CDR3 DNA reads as TGTGCCAGTAGTACTGACGCCCCGGGGACGCAGTATTTT.

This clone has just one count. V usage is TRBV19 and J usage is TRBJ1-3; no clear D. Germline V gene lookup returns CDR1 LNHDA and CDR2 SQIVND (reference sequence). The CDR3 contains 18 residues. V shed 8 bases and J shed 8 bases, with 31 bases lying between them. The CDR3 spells CASPPAGDPLTLADTIYF. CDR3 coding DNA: TGTGCCAGTCCACCGGCGGGTGACCCTTTGACCCTGGCTGACACCATATATTTT.